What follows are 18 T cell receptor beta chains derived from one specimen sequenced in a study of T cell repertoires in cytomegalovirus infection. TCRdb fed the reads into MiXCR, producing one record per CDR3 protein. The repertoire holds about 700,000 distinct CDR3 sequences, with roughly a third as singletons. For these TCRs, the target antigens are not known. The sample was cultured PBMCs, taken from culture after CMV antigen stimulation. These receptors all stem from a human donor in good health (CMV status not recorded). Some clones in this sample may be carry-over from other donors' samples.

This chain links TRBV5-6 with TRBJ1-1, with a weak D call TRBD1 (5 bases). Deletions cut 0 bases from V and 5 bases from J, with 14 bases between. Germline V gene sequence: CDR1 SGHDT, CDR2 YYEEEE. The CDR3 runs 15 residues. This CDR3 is CASSLGQGGGTEAFF. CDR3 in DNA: TGTGCCAGCAGCTTGGGGCAGGGAGGAGGTACTGAAGCTTTCTTT.

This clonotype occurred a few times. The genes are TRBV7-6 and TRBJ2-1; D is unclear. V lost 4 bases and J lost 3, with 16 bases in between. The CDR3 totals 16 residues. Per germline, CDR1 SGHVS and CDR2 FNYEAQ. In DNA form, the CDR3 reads TGTGCCAGCAGCTCACATTGGACGGACCGCTACAATGAGCAGTTCTTC. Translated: CASSSHWTDRYNEQFF.

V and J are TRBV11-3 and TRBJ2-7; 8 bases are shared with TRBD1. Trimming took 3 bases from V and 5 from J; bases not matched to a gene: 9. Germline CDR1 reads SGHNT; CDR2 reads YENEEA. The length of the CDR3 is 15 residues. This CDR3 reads CASSFIGTGFDEQYF. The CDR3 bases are TGTGCCAGCAGCTTCATAGGGACAGGTTTCGACGAGCAGTACTTC. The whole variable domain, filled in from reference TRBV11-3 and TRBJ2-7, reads EAGVVQSPRYKIIEKKQPVAFWCNPISGHNTLYWYLQNLGQGPELLIRYENEEAVDDSQLPKDRFSAERLKGVDSTLKIQPAELGDSAVYLCASSFIGTGFDEQYFGPGTRLTVT.

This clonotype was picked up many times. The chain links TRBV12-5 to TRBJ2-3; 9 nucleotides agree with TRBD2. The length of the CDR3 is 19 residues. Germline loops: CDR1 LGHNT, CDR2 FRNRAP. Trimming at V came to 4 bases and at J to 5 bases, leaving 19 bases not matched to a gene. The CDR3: CASGSVLGPGGRAGDTQYF. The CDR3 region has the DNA TGTGCTAGTGGTTCCGTCCTGGGGCCCGGCGGGAGGGCGGGAGATACGCAGTATTTT.

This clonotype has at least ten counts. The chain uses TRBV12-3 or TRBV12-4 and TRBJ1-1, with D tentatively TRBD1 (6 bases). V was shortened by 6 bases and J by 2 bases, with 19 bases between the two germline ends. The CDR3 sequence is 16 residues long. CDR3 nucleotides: TGTGCCAGCAGCAGCCCAGGTGGGGGCCAAAACACTGAAGCTTTCTTT. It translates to CASSSPGGGQNTEAFF.

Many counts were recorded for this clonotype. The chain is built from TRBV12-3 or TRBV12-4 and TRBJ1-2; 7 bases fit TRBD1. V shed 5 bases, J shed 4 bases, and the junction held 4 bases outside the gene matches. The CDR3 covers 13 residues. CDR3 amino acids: CASSPRDSYGYTF. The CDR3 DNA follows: TGTGCCAGCAGTCCCCGGGACAGCTATGGCTACACCTTC.

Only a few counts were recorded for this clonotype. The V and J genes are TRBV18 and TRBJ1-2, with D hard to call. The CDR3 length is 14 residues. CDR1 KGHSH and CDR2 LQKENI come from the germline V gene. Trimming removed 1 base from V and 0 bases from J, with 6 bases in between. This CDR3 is CASSPQPANYGYTF. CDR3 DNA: TGTGCCAGCTCACCACAGCCGGCTAACTATGGCTACACCTTC.

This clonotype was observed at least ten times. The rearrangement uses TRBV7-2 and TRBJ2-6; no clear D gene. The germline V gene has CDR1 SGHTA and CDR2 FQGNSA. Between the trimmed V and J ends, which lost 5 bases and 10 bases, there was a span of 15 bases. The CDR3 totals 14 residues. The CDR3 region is CASSPGGSSNVLTF. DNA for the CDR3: TGTGCCAGCAGCCCCGGCGGTAGCTCTAACGTCCTGACTTTC.

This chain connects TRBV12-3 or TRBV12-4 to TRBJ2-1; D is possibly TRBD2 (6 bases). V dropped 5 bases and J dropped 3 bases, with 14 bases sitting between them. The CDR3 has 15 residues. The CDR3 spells CASSLQAGLYNEQFF. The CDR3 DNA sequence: TGTGCCAGCAGTCTCCAAGCGGGCCTCTACAATGAGCAGTTCTTC.

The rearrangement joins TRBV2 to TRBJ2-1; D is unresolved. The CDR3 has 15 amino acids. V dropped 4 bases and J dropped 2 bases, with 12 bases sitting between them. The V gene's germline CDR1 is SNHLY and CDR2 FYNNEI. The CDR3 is CASSVRLDPYNEQFF. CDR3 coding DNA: TGTGCCAGCAGTGTTCGGTTGGACCCCTACAATGAGCAGTTCTTC. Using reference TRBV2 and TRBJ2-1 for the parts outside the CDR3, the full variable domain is EPEVTQTPSHQVTQMGQEVILRCVPISNHLYFYWYRQILGQKVEFLVSFYNNEISEKSEIFDDQFSVERPDGSNFTLKIRSTKLEDSAMYFCASSVRLDPYNEQFFGPGTRLTVL.

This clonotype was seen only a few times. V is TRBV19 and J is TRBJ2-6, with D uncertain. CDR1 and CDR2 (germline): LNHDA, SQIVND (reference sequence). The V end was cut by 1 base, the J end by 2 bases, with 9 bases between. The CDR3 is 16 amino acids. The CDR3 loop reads CASSIGPGAGANVLTF. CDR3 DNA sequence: TGTGCCAGTAGTATAGGTCCAGGTGCTGGGGCCAACGTCCTGACTTTC.

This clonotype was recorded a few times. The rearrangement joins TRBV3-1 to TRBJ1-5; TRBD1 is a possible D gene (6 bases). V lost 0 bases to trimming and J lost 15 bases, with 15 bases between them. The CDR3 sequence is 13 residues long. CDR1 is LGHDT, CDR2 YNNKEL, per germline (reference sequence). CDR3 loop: CASSQDSDSDRHF. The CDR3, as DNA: TGTGCCAGCAGCCAAGATTCGGACAGCGATAGGCATTTT.

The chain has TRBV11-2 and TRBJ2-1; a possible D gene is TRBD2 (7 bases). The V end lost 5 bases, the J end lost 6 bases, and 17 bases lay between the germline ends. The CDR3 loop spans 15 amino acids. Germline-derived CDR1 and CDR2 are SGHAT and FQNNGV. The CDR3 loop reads CASSPRPGGGNEQFF. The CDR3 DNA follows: TGTGCCAGCAGCCCCCGCCCGGGGGGCGGCAATGAGCAGTTCTTC.

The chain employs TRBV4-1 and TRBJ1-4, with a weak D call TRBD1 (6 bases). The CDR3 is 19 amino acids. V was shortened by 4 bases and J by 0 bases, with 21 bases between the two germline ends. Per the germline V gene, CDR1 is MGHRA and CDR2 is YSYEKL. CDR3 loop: CASSRTGFRLTATNEKLFF. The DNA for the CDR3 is TGCGCCAGCAGCCGAACAGGGTTTCGACTCACCGCAACTAATGAAAAACTGTTTTTT.

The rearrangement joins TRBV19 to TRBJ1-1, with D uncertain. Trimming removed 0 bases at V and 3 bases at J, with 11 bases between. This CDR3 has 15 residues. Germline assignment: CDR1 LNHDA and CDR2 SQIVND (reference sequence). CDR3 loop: CASSIDLGVDTEAFF. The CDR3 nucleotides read TGTGCCAGTAGTATAGATCTCGGAGTCGACACTGAAGCTTTCTTT.

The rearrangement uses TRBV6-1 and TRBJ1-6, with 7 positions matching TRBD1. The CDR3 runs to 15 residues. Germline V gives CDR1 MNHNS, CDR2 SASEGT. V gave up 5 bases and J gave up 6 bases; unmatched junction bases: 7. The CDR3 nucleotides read TGTGCCAGCAGTCGGGGGGACAGAAGTAATTCACCCCTCCACTTT. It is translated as CASSRGDRSNSPLHF.

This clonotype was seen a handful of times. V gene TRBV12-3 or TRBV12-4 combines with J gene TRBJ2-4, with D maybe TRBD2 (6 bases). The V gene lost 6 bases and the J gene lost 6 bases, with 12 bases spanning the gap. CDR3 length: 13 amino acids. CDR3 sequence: CASRLEAGNIQYF. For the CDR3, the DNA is TGTGCCAGCAGGCTAGAAGCGGGAAACATTCAGTACTTC.

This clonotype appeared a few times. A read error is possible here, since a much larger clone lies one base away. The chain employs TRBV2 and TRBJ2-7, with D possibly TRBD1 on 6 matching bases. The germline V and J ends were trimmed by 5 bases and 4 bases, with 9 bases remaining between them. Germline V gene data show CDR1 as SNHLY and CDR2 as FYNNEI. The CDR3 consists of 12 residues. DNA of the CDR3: TGTGCCAGCAGTAAAACAGGGTACGAGCAGTACTTC. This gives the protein CASSKTGYEQYF.